This paragraph covers one T cell receptor beta chain sequence. The antigen is not known. The sample is drawn from a study of cytomegalovirus exposure and HLA in healthy donors. Study details: In terms of ancestry, the Caucasian-associated cluster contained about four fifths of the 300 to 400 genotyped donors. Overall study findings and caveats: A later analysis reportedly found that, within productive TCRs, an Asian-associated ancestry cluster had fewer N-insertions than the mean observed across the 666 donors.

CDR3 size: 15 residues. J lost 6 bases, V lost 4 bases, and 7 bases had no gene match. Germline CDR1 reads SNHLY; CDR2 reads FYNNEI. PCR was performed using 60 Vbeta and 13 Jbeta primers. In the authors' methods: A later analysis tallied tens of millions of unique TCR beta chains, approximately 10 million of them shared. The data were produced by immunoSEQ multiplex PCR, yet TCRdb's version contains in-frame clones alone and is incomplete. That table is the source of V, J and clone size, and D and trimming were worked out from the DNA. This sample has under 150,000 clones, with 70% to 80% found just once.

The source of this sequence is a woman in her twenties or thirties in good health and CMV-seropositive. This chain uses TRBV2 with TRBJ2-4, with TRBD2 matching 9 bases. The sample consisted of PBMCs. CDR3 nucleotide sequence: TGTGCCAGCAGTGGGGGTAGCGGGAGAGGAAACATTCAGTACTTC. It is translated as CASSGGSGRGNIQYF.